This T cell receptor beta chain was identified during a study of blood T cell repertoires in COVID-19. Study-level information: PBMCs, B-cell-depleted T cells, or T cells were the source of the cDNA or gDNA that made up the material.

Participant-given clinical history determined each cohort assignment. Per the original data handling: It was from reference gene primer amplification that nucleated cell counts were estimated. Sequencing was performed with immunoSEQ multiplex PCR; in TCRdb, only in-frame clones are kept and a portion is missing. That table gives V, J and clone size, and the DNA gave D and trimming. The table records some 300,000 clones, around nine tenths of them present only once. Germline loops: CDR1 LGHNA, CDR2 YNFKEQ. CDR3 length: 16 amino acids. V lost 1 base to trimming and J lost 4 bases; unmatched junction nucleotides: 9.

Input material: PBMCs or T cells enriched from blood (not recorded which). This rearrangement joins TRBV4-2 to TRBJ2-7; TRBD1 matches at 8 bases. The sequence was collected from a woman aged 45-65 years who had been exposed to COVID-19. DNA of the CDR3: TGTGCCAGCAGCCAAGGTATTGGGACAGGAGCTTACGAGCAGTACTTC. Its protein is CASSQGIGTGAYEQYF.